Listed here are 16 T cell receptor beta chains from one sample, sequenced in a study of blood T cell repertoires in COVID-19 (dated by TCRdb to between 2020 and 2021). Receptors were amplified or captured by the immunoSEQ multiplex PCR assay. Drawn from immuneACCESS, this table holds only the in-frame rearrangements with V and J called that TCRdb kept. Clones are partly lost; checked studies trace under half to an unresolved V gene and leave the rest unexplained. The sample records tens of thousands of clones, roughly 87% of which are singletons. The top ten clonotypes cover approximately 28% of the sample. The sequenced material came from peripheral blood. Receptor source: an elderly woman with active or convalescent COVID-19.

V usage is TRBV5-4 and J usage is TRBJ1-3; possibly TRBD1 for D (6 bases). Germline values: CDR1 SGHNT, CDR2 YYREEE (reference sequence). The CDR3 spans 14 residues. Trimming pared 4 bases from V and 0 bases from J, leaving 8 bases between. CDR3 nucleotides: TGTGCCAGCAGCGAACAGGGCTCTGGAAACACCATATATTTT. Translation: CASSEQGSGNTIYF. The whole variable domain, remainder taken from reference TRBV5-4 and TRBJ1-3, is ETGVTQSPTHLIKTRGQQVTLRCSSQSGHNTVSWYQQALGQGPQFIFQYYREEENGRGNFPPRFSGLQFPNYSSELNVNALELDDSALYLCASSEQGSGNTIYFGEGSWLTVV.

The chain links TRBV27 to TRBJ1-4; D gene uncertain. The CDR3 loop spans 13 amino acids. Germline lookup yields CDR1 MNHEY and CDR2 SMNVEV (reference sequence). V was shortened by 6 bases and J by 8 bases, with 13 bases between the two germline ends. DNA of the CDR3: TGTGCCAGCAGGAGGGTAGGTGAAGAAAAACTGTTTTTT. Translating it yields CASRRVGEEKLFF.

The chain couples TRBV6-5 to TRBJ2-7; 9 bases agree with TRBD1. Germline CDR1 and CDR2: MNHEY and SVGAGI. CDR3 length equals 14 residues. Trimming removed 2 bases from V and 4 bases from J; junction bases left unmatched: 3. This CDR3 reads CASSYEDRGYEQYF. The DNA of the CDR3 is TGTGCCAGCAGTTACGAGGACAGGGGATACGAGCAGTACTTC.

The V and J genes are TRBV5-1 and TRBJ2-1; a possible D gene is TRBD1 (5 bases). The CDR3 length is 15 residues. Germline loops: CDR1 SGHRS, CDR2 YFSETQ. The V gene lost 2 bases and the J gene lost 3 bases, with 12 bases spanning the gap. The CDR3 region has the DNA TGCGCCAGCAGCTTCCAGGGAATAGGCTACAATGAGCAGTTCTTC. This sequence encodes CASSFQGIGYNEQFF.

V is TRBV5-4 and J is TRBJ1-2; D gene ambiguous. Trimming shortened V by 4 bases and J by 2 bases, and 15 bases separated the two germline ends. In germline, CDR1 is SGHNT, CDR2 YYREEE (reference sequence). CDR3 length: 15 residues. The CDR3 protein is CASSPQHNLNYGYTF. The CDR3 DNA reads TGTGCCAGCAGCCCACAACATAATCTCAACTATGGCTACACCTTC.

V and J are TRBV28 and TRBJ2-1; 7 bases align to TRBD2. Germline V lookup: CDR1 MDHEN, CDR2 SYDVKM. CDR3 length: 14 amino acids. J gave up 3 bases and V 8 bases, and 7 bases lay outside the gene matches. CDR3 amino acids: CASESGGDYNEQFF. The CDR3 DNA follows: TGTGCCAGCGAGTCTGGGGGGGACTACAATGAGCAGTTCTTC.

This clone was seen just once. The chain uses TRBV7-9 and TRBJ1-1; 7 nucleotides agree with TRBD1. The germline gives CDR1 SEHNR, CDR2 FQNEAQ (reference sequence). V was clipped by 4 bases and J by 1 base; unmatched bases: 6. The CDR3 contains 15 residues. The CDR3 nucleotides read TGTGCCAGCAGCTCACTAGACAGGGCGAACACTGAAGCTTTCTTT. Translated: CASSSLDRANTEAFF.

This chain joins TRBV3-1 (or the pseudogene TRBV3-2) and TRBJ1-2; 9 bases align to TRBD1. This CDR3 comprises 15 residues. CDR1 is LGHDT, CDR2 YNNKEL, per germline (reference sequence). Losses at the gene ends were 0 bases for V and 8 bases for J; bases not matched to a gene: 7. CDR3 sequence: CASSQDGQGWRGYTF. Written as DNA, the CDR3 is TGTGCCAGCAGCCAAGACGGACAGGGGTGGAGGGGCTACACCTTC.

This clone appeared once. This rearrangement joins TRBV5-8 to TRBJ1-5; D uncertain. The CDR3 length is 14 residues. V lost 2 bases and J lost 7, with 13 bases in between. The germline V gene encodes CDR1 SGHTS and CDR2 YDEGEE. This CDR3 is CASSFSWERQPQHF. The CDR3 DNA sequence: TGTGCCAGCAGCTTCTCATGGGAGAGGCAGCCCCAGCATTTT.

This clone occurred a few times. The chain recombines TRBV4-1 with TRBJ2-5, with TRBD2 identical over 9 bases. V gave up 4 bases and J gave up 2 bases; unmatched junction bases: 11. This CDR3 has 17 amino acids. Germline lookup yields CDR1 MGHRA and CDR2 YSYEKL. CDR3 sequence: CASSLVGYSGGQETQYF. CDR3 bases: TGCGCCAGCAGCCTCGTCGGGTATAGCGGGGGACAAGAGACCCAGTACTTC.

The chain carries TRBV2 and TRBJ1-5; D call uncertain. CDR3 length: 15 residues. The germline V and J ends were trimmed by 5 bases and 5 bases, with 16 bases remaining between them. CDR1 is SNHLY and CDR2 is FYNNEI in the germline V gene. This chain's CDR3 is CASSPGPHGDQPQHF. The CDR3 nucleotides are TGTGCCAGCAGTCCCGGGCCTCACGGGGATCAGCCCCAGCATTTT.

This clone was seen a few times. This chain joins TRBV7-2 and TRBJ1-1; tentative D call: TRBD1 (6 bases). The CDR3 totals 14 residues. Looked up from germline, CDR1 is SGHTA and CDR2 is FQGNSA. V gave up 1 base and J gave up 2 bases, with 8 bases separating them. Here the CDR3 reads CASSLDRVNTEAFF. In nucleotides, the CDR3 is TGTGCCAGCAGCTTAGACAGGGTTAACACTGAAGCTTTCTTT.

The chain recombines TRBV19 with TRBJ1-2, with D perhaps matching TRBD1 (5 bases). This CDR3 region has 17 residues. The germline V gene encodes CDR1 LNHDA and CDR2 SQIVND (reference sequence). Trimming shortened V by 1 base and J by 7 bases, and 22 bases separated the two germline ends. The CDR3 region has the DNA TGTGCCAGTAGTATAGTGGTAGGGGCCGGTTCTTTGCCTGGCTACACCTTC. Translating it yields CASSIVVGAGSLPGYTF. The whole variable domain, remainder taken from reference TRBV19 and TRBJ1-2, is DGGITQSPKYLFRKEGQNVTLSCEQNLNHDAMYWYRQDPGQGLRLIYYSQIVNDFQKGDIAEGYSVSREKKESFPLTVTSAQKNPTAFYLCASSIVVGAGSLPGYTFGSGTRLTVV.

The chain employs TRBV5-1 and TRBJ2-1, with D possibly matching TRBD2 (6 bases). This CDR3 comprises 17 residues. Trimming removed 0 bases from V and 8 bases from J, with 21 bases in between. CDR1 and CDR2 (germline): SGHRS, YFSETQ. The CDR3 bases are TGCGCCAGCAGCTTGGAGGGACTTCGGGTCGCTTTCCATGAGCAGTTCTTC. It encodes CASSLEGLRVAFHEQFF.

This sequence joins TRBV5-1 and TRBJ2-3, with no clear D. The V gene's germline CDR1 is SGHRS and CDR2 YFSETQ. This CDR3 contains 15 residues. V was trimmed by 5 bases and J by 1 base, leaving 14 bases between them. The CDR3 spells CASRIGRQGTDTQYF. The CDR3 DNA follows: TGCGCCAGCAGGATTGGCAGGCAGGGCACAGATACGCAGTATTTT.

In its sample, this clone was seen a few times. The chain links TRBV6-2 or TRBV6-3 to TRBJ1-1; D might be TRBD1 (5 bases). The CDR3 runs to 13 residues. V gave up 1 base and J gave up 4 bases, with 7 bases separating them. Germline V gives CDR1 MNHEY, CDR2 SVGEGT. CDR3 DNA: TGTGCCAGCAGTTACTTCAGGGCCACTGAAGCTTTCTTT. Its protein is CASSYFRATEAFF.